These 29 T cell receptor beta chains were all obtained from the same sample, sequenced in a study of T-cell reconstitution after alpha-beta-depleted transplantation in children. Researchers prepared the TCRbeta library using unique molecular identifiers, the study reports. One entry per CDR3 protein results from TCRdb running MiXCR on the PCR reads. The profile covers about 980,000 distinct CDR3 sequences, with roughly 29% appearing a single time and around 30% taken by the ten largest. The input for sequencing was PBMCs, mostly from graft donor cells, taken 360 days after TCRalphabeta/CD19-depleted stem cell transplant. The receptors come from a boy less than two years old who had a stem cell transplant for SCID, so the T cells may come from the graft donor.

The chain links TRBV20-1 to TRBJ1-1, with D unresolved. The V end lost 3 bases, the J end lost 8 bases, and 16 bases lay between the germline ends. The CDR3 totals 13 residues. The V gene's germline CDR1 is DFQATT and CDR2 SNEGSKA (reference sequence). The CDR3 sequence is CSASRVEGYEAFF. As DNA, the CDR3 is TGCAGTGCTAGTAGGGTTGAGGGATACGAAGCTTTCTTT.

This chain connects TRBV7-2 to TRBJ2-1; 10 nucleotides line up with TRBD2. V gave up 6 bases and J gave up 4 bases; unmatched junction bases: 6. Germline V lookup: CDR1 SGHTA, CDR2 FQGNSA. CDR3 length equals 15 residues. DNA for the CDR3: TGTGCCAGCAGACCGGGACTAGCGCCATACAATGAGCAGTTCTTC. It specifies CASRPGLAPYNEQFF. The variable domain in full, with the rest retrieved from reference TRBV7-2 and TRBJ2-1, is GAGVSQSPSNKVTEKGKDVELRCDPISGHTALYWYRQSLGQGLEFLIYFQGNSAPDKSGLPSDRFSAERTGGSVSTLTIQRTQQEDSAVYLCASRPGLAPYNEQFFGPGTRLTVL.

This clonotype showed up just a few times. The chain joins TRBV5-1 to TRBJ2-1; D is unclear. Germline V gene lookup returns CDR1 SGHRS and CDR2 YFSETQ. Trimming removed 4 bases at V and 6 bases at J, with 11 bases between. The CDR3 loop spans 13 amino acids. The CDR3 is CASSAGNSNEQFF. The CDR3 bases are TGCGCCAGCAGCGCAGGAAACAGCAATGAGCAGTTCTTC. Full variable domain (outside the CDR3, taken from reference TRBV5-1 and TRBJ2-1): KAGVTQTPRYLIKTRGQQVTLSCSPISGHRSVSWYQQTPGQGLQFLFEYFSETQRNKGNFPGRFSGRQFSNSRSEMNVSTLELGDSALYLCASSAGNSNEQFFGPGTRLTVL.

A few counts support this clonotype. The chain joins TRBV5-5 to TRBJ1-1; a possible D gene is TRBD1 (5 bases). CDR1 is SGHKS, CDR2 YYEKEE, per germline (reference sequence). Trimming stripped 2 bases from V and 5 bases from J, with 16 bases between. The CDR3 consists of 15 residues. The CDR3 reads CASSFPQGPGTEAFF. CDR3 in DNA: TGTGCCAGCAGCTTTCCCCAGGGCCCGGGGACTGAAGCTTTCTTT. Looking up the rest from reference TRBV5-5 and TRBJ1-1 gives the full variable domain: DAGVTQSPTHLIKTRGQQVTLRCSPISGHKSVSWYQQVLGQGPQFIFQYYEKEERGRGNFPDRFSARQFPNYSSELNVNALLLGDSALYLCASSFPQGPGTEAFFGQGTRLTVV.

This clonotype was detected only a few times. V and J are TRBV27 and TRBJ2-7; 11 bases are shared with TRBD1. The CDR3 is 15 amino acids. Germline CDR1 and CDR2: MNHEY and SMNVEV (reference sequence). V lost 4 bases, J lost 2 bases, and 4 bases stayed unmatched. This CDR3 reads CASSSWTGGAYEQYF. The CDR3 region has the DNA TGTGCCAGCAGTTCCTGGACAGGGGGCGCCTACGAGCAGTACTTC.

The chain links TRBV12-3 or TRBV12-4 to TRBJ1-1, with D unresolved. Trimming stripped 4 bases from V and 1 base from J, with 13 bases between. The CDR3 is 15 residues long. The CDR3 protein is CASSSPRRGNTEAFF. As DNA, the CDR3 is TGTGCCAGCAGTTCCCCTCGACGGGGGAACACTGAAGCTTTCTTT.

This clonotype has ten or more counts. The V gene is TRBV12-3 or TRBV12-4, the J gene TRBJ1-4; TRBD1 agrees at 8 bases. CDR3 length: 16 amino acids. J lost 7 bases, V lost 3 bases, and 10 bases had no gene match. The chain's CDR3 is CASSFASGGIIEKLFF. In DNA, the CDR3 is TGTGCCAGCAGTTTTGCCTCAGGGGGCATAATTGAAAAACTGTTTTTT.

This clonotype was observed a few times. The rearrangement uses TRBV20-1 and TRBJ1-3; the match to TRBD1 covers 8 bases. The CDR3 has 12 residues. Per germline, CDR1 DFQATT and CDR2 SNEGSKA (reference sequence). Trimming at V came to 8 bases and at J to 2 bases, leaving 2 bases not matched to a gene. The CDR3 loop is CSSRGPGNTIYF. The DNA of the CDR3 is TGCAGTTCCAGGGGGCCTGGAAACACCATATATTTT.

The sample holds a few counts of this clonotype. The rearrangement uses TRBV4-2 and TRBJ1-1; D is ambiguous. Trimming shortened V by 4 bases and J by 8 bases, and 14 bases separated the two germline ends. CDR1 and CDR2 (germline): LGHNA, YNFKEQ. This CDR3 is built from 13 residues. The CDR3 DNA sequence: TGTGCCAGCAGCCCCACAAGACAAACCGAAGCTTTCTTT. Protein sequence: CASSPTRQTEAFF.

Only a few counts were recorded for this clonotype. This chain joins TRBV4-2 and TRBJ2-7; 8 positions match TRBD1. Germline assignment: CDR1 LGHNA and CDR2 YNFKEQ. There are 14 residues in the CDR3. V shed 5 bases, J shed 6 bases, and the junction held 9 bases outside the gene matches. In DNA, the CDR3 is TGTGCCAGCAGCTGGACCGGGACAGGCTCCGAGCAGTACTTC. Its protein product is CASSWTGTGSEQYF.

The chain couples TRBV7-2 to TRBJ2-1; D perhaps matches TRBD1 (6 bases). Between the trimmed V and J ends, which lost 4 bases and 8 bases, there was a span of 15 bases. The CDR3 has 14 amino acids. Looked up from germline, CDR1 is SGHTA and CDR2 is FQGNSA. The CDR3 sequence is CASSSHGDMDEQFF. The CDR3 nucleotides are TGTGCCAGCAGCTCCCACGGGGACATGGATGAGCAGTTCTTC. The full variable domain, in which reference TRBV7-2 and TRBJ2-1 provide the parts outside the CDR3, is GAGVSQSPSNKVTEKGKDVELRCDPISGHTALYWYRQSLGQGLEFLIYFQGNSAPDKSGLPSDRFSAERTGGSVSTLTIQRTQQEDSAVYLCASSSHGDMDEQFFGPGTRLTVL.

The genes are TRBV7-3 and TRBJ2-3; D uncertain. The ends were cut back, 4 bases at V and 6 bases at J, with 11 bases in the middle. Germline V gene data show CDR1 as SGHTA and CDR2 as FQGTGA. The CDR3 is 13 residues long. CDR3 coding DNA: TGTGCCAGCAGCTCCCAGGCTATTGATACGCAGTATTTT. It specifies CASSSQAIDTQYF.

This chain links TRBV20-1 with TRBJ2-3; TRBD2 agrees at 7 bases. This CDR3 contains 16 residues. Germline V gives CDR1 DFQATT, CDR2 SNEGSKA (reference sequence). Trimming took 1 base from V and 8 from J; bases not matched to a gene: 15. The CDR3 DNA follows: TGCAGTGCTAGAGGGGACCGGGCTAGCGGTTCGGGTACGCAGTATTTT. Residues: CSARGDRASGSGTQYF.

The CDR3 bases are TGTGCCACCAGCAGAGATGGTCTAGCGGACTCCTACGAGCAGTACTTC. It translates to CATSRDGLADSYEQYF. The rearrangement links TRBV15 to TRBJ2-7; 7 bases map to TRBD2. The CDR3 extends over 16 amino acids. V shed 0 bases, J shed 0 bases, and the junction held 5 bases outside the gene matches. Germline V gives CDR1 LNHNV, CDR2 YYDKDF (reference sequence).

This clonotype was observed a handful of times. As DNA, the CDR3 is TGCAGTGCTAGACGGATGGGAGTCTACGAGCAGTACTTC. Its translation is CSARRMGVYEQYF. The V and J genes are TRBV20-1 and TRBJ2-7, with D tentatively TRBD2 (5 bases). Germline assignment: CDR1 DFQATT and CDR2 SNEGSKA (reference sequence). Trimming removed 2 bases at V and 3 bases at J, with 11 bases between. The CDR3 is 13 residues long.

The CDR3 bases are TGCAGTGCTAGGTGGCGCAATGAGCAGTTCTTC. Protein product: CSARWRNEQFF. The chain joins TRBV20-1 to TRBJ2-1; no reliable D call. This CDR3 is 11 amino acids long. CDR1 and CDR2 (germline): DFQATT, SNEGSKA (reference sequence). Trimming removed 3 bases at V and 6 bases at J, with 6 bases between.

This clonotype was seen a handful of times. The CDR3 spells CASSLGGKGEAFF. The DNA for the CDR3 is TGTGCCAGCAGCTTAGGGGGGAAAGGAGAAGCTTTCTTT. The rearrangement uses TRBV7-9 and TRBJ1-1, with D possibly matching TRBD1 (5 bases). Trimming shortened V by 1 base and J by 8 bases, and 11 bases separated the two germline ends. Germline V lookup: CDR1 SEHNR, CDR2 FQNEAQ (reference sequence). This CDR3 has 13 residues.

This clonotype was picked up many times. V is TRBV6-5 and J is TRBJ2-7; D is possibly TRBD2 (7 bases). The CDR3 totals 15 residues. Deletions cut 3 bases from V and 3 bases from J, with 15 bases between. The germline CDR1 and CDR2 sequences are MNHEY and SVGAGI. The CDR3 nucleotides read TGTGCCAGCAGTTATCAGGGGAGGGGATTCTACGAGCAGTACTTC. This translates into CASSYQGRGFYEQYF.

Only a few counts were recorded for this clonotype. The CDR3 region is CASSSGTGLADTQYF. The CDR3 DNA follows: TGTGCCAGCAGTTCCGGGACAGGGCTGGCAGATACGCAGTATTTT. The rearrangement joins TRBV28 to TRBJ2-3; 9 nucleotides match TRBD1. With 4 bases clipped from V and 4 bases from J, the junction kept 6 bases outside the gene matches. Looked up from germline, CDR1 is MDHEN and CDR2 is SYDVKM. There are 15 residues in the CDR3.

There are a few counts of this clonotype. V is TRBV15 and J is TRBJ2-2; D is perhaps TRBD1 or TRBD2 (5 bases each). The germline V gene has CDR1 LNHNV and CDR2 YYDKDF (reference sequence). The CDR3 sequence is 16 residues long. The V and J ends lost 1 base and 0 bases respectively, with 9 bases between them. The CDR3: CATSRAGDPNTGELFF. CDR3 nucleotides: TGTGCCACCAGCAGAGCCGGGGACCCGAACACCGGGGAGCTGTTTTTT.

This clonotype was seen only once. The gene calls are TRBV2 and TRBJ1-2; 8 bases align to TRBD1. V dropped 10 bases and J dropped 7; count of bases not matched to a gene: 11. The CDR3 spans 13 residues. CDR1 is SNHLY and CDR2 is FYNNEI in the germline V gene. CDR3 DNA sequence: TGTGCCACCACGGGACAGGCTTTGCGTGGCTACACCTTC. Its translation is CATTGQALRGYTF.

V usage is TRBV6-5 and J usage is TRBJ2-7, with D unclear. The CDR3 has 13 amino acids. Trimming removed 8 bases from V and 2 bases from J, with 13 bases in between. CDR1 is MNHEY and CDR2 is SVGAGI in the germline V gene. CDR3 region: CASGYGRPYEQYF. The CDR3 coding sequence is TGTGCCAGCGGATACGGACGGCCCTACGAGCAGTACTTC.

The chain combines TRBV11-2 with TRBJ2-2; the match to TRBD2 covers 9 bases. Germline-derived CDR1 and CDR2 are SGHAT and FQNNGV. The J segment lost 6 bases and the V segment lost 1 base, leaving 3 bases of the junction unmatched. The CDR3 is made up of 15 amino acids. This CDR3 is CASSLVASGAGELFF. The CDR3 nucleotides read TGTGCCAGCAGCTTAGTGGCTAGCGGGGCCGGGGAGCTGTTTTTT.

The rearrangement uses TRBV10-3 and TRBJ2-1, with a possible D match to TRBD2 (7 bases). Germline loops: CDR1 ENHRY, CDR2 SYGVKD. V gave up 11 bases and J gave up 8 bases, with 19 bases separating them. CDR3 length: 13 residues. CDR3 amino acids: CAHKGGGRDEQFF. The CDR3 DNA is TGTGCCCACAAGGGGGGGGGGCGTGATGAGCAGTTCTTC.

This clonotype appeared a few times. The chain recombines TRBV12-3 or TRBV12-4 with TRBJ1-6; D gene uncertain. V lost 5 bases to trimming and J lost 8 bases, with 22 bases between them. CDR3 length: 17 amino acids. CDR3 region: CASSRSFGLDSHSPLHF. CDR3 nucleotides: TGTGCCAGCAGTCGAAGTTTCGGGCTGGATTCGCATTCACCCCTCCACTTT.

The sample holds a few counts of this clonotype. The chain is built from TRBV20-1 and TRBJ1-5, with D possibly TRBD1 on 5 matching bases. The V and J ends lost 2 bases and 7 bases respectively, with 9 bases between them. Germline V gives CDR1 DFQATT, CDR2 SNEGSKA (reference sequence). The CDR3 contains 12 residues. The CDR3 protein is CSARFRDQPQHF. CDR3 bases: TGCAGTGCTAGATTCAGGGACCAGCCCCAGCATTTT.

There are a few counts of this clonotype. V is TRBV5-1 and J is TRBJ2-1; perhaps TRBD1 as D (5 bases). Germline CDR1 and CDR2: SGHRS and YFSETQ. This CDR3 is 14 amino acids long. Trimming took 5 bases from V and 6 from J, leaving 15 bases between them. The CDR3 region is CASRTRERVNEQFF. The CDR3 DNA is TGCGCCAGCAGGACCAGGGAACGGGTCAATGAGCAGTTCTTC.

This clonotype was seen a few times. This chain uses TRBV6-5 with TRBJ1-1; a possible D gene is TRBD1 (6 bases). The length of the CDR3 is 15 residues. CDR1 and CDR2 from the germline V gene are MNHEY and SVGAGI. V lost 2 bases, J lost 1 base, and 11 bases lay in between. The CDR3: CASSYRGTRNTEAFF. The CDR3 DNA reads as TGTGCCAGCAGTTACAGGGGGACACGGAACACTGAAGCTTTCTTT.

This clonotype was recorded a few times. The chain has TRBV29-1 and TRBJ2-5, with D unresolved. With 5 bases removed from V and 0 bases from J, the gap between germline ends came to 7 bases. This CDR3 region has 12 residues. Per germline, CDR1 SQVTM and CDR2 ANQGSEA. CDR3 sequence (DNA): TGCAGCGTTCAGATGTACCAAGAGACCCAGTACTTC. Encoded protein: CSVQMYQETQYF.